Presented here are 6 T cell receptor beta chains from one specimen sequenced in a study of T cell changes during pregnancy in multiple sclerosis. Generated by immunoSEQ multiplex PCR, the TCRdb table keeps only in-frame clones and is missing some. The table includes 30,000 to 45,000 clones, about 90% detected once. This specimen consisted of CD4+ T cells from peripheral blood mononuclear cells, obtained after pregnancy. These receptors originate from a female donor with multiple sclerosis, enrolled in a pregnancy study.

The chain couples TRBV19 to TRBJ2-2; D unclear. Trimming took off 6 bases at V and 6 bases at J, with 8 bases between the two ends. The length of the CDR3 is 12 residues. Germline V gene data show CDR1 as LNHDA and CDR2 as SQIVND (reference sequence). This CDR3 is CASSHNPGELFF. In DNA, the CDR3 is TGTGCCAGTAGCCACAATCCCGGGGAGCTGTTTTTT.

The rearrangement uses TRBV7-9 and TRBJ2-3, with a possible D match to TRBD1 (5 bases). The ends were cut back, 5 bases at V and 4 bases at J, with 10 bases in the middle. Germline CDR1 and CDR2: SEHNR and FQNEAQ (reference sequence). This CDR3 region has 13 residues. CDR3: CASSPRGPDTQYF. CDR3 coding DNA: TGTGCCAGCAGCCCTAGGGGTCCAGATACGCAGTATTTT.

This clone was counted a few times. The rearrangement links TRBV7-2 to TRBJ2-1, with 9 bases matching TRBD2. J was trimmed by 6 bases and V by 5 bases; bases with no gene match: 11. Germline CDR1 is SGHTA and CDR2 is FQGNSA. CDR3 length: 16 residues. The CDR3 loop reads CASSEAGGRALNEQFF. The CDR3 nucleotides read TGTGCCAGCAGCGAAGCGGGCGGGAGGGCCCTCAATGAGCAGTTCTTC.

The chain recombines TRBV29-1 with TRBJ1-1; 8 bases agree with TRBD1. V gave up 6 bases and J gave up 1 base; unmatched junction bases: 10. Looked up from germline, CDR1 is SQVTM and CDR2 is ANQGSEA. The CDR3 contains 15 residues. The CDR3 sequence: CSVTFQGARNTEAFF. In DNA form, the CDR3 reads TGCAGCGTGACATTTCAGGGGGCGAGGAACACTGAAGCTTTCTTT.

In its sample, this clone was seen once. This chain uses TRBV7-7 with TRBJ2-7; D may be TRBD1 (5 bases). Germline loops: CDR1 SSHAT, CDR2 FNYEAQ (reference sequence). Between the trimmed V and J ends, which lost 5 bases and 4 bases, there was a span of 15 bases. There are 14 residues in the CDR3. The CDR3 sequence is CASSPLGEIYEQYF. The CDR3 DNA reads as TGTGCCAGCAGCCCCCTAGGGGAAATATACGAGCAGTACTTC.

This clone was detected once. This chain joins TRBV5-1 and TRBJ2-3; D is perhaps TRBD2 (6 bases). The germline V gene encodes CDR1 SGHRS and CDR2 YFSETQ. The CDR3 is 15 amino acids. Trimming removed 0 bases from V and 4 bases from J, with 12 bases in between. The CDR3 DNA reads as TGCGCCAGCAGCTTGGCGGGTAGCGGATCAGATACGCAGTATTTT. This sequence encodes CASSLAGSGSDTQYF.